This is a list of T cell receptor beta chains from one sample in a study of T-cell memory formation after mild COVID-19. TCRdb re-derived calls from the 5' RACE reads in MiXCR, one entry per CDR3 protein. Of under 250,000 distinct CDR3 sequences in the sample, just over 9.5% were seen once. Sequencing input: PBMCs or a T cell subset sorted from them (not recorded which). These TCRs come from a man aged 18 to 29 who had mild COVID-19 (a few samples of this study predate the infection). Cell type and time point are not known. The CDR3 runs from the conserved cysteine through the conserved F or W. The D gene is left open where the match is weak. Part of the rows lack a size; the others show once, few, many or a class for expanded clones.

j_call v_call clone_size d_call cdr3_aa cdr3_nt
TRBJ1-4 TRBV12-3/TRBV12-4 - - CASSFSAANEKLFF TGTGCCAGCAGTTTCTCCGCGGCTAATGAAAAACTGTTTTTT
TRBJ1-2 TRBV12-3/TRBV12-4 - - CASSYGQVIYGYTF TGTGCCAGCAGTTATGGGCAGGTCATCTATGGCTACACCTTC
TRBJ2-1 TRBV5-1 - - CASSLPGGPIYNEQFF TGCGCCAGCAGCCTACCCGGCGGGCCAATCTACAATGAGCAGTTCTTC
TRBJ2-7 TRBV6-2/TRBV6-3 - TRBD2 CASSRTSGGPPTYEQYF TGTGCCAGCAGCAGGACTAGCGGGGGGCCTCCGACCTACGAGCAGTACTTC
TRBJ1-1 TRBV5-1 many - CASSLGPEAGPAFF TGCGCCAGCAGCTTGGGGCCCGAGGCGGGGCCGGCTTTCTTT
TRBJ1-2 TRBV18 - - CASSPVMGEDYGYTF TGTGCCAGCTCACCAGTTATGGGAGAGGACTATGGCTACACCTTC
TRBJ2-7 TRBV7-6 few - CASSLSQGGLLAYEQYF TGTGCCAGCAGCTTAAGCCAGGGGGGACTCCTAGCCTACGAGCAGTACTTC
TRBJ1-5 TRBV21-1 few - CASSKAGVLGQGRQPQHF TGTGCCAGCAGCAAAGCGGGCGTTTTAGGACAGGGAAGACAGCCCCAGCATTTT
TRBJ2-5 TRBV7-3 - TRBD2 CASSPSGESETQYF TGTGCCAGCAGCCCTAGCGGGGAGTCGGAGACCCAGTACTTC
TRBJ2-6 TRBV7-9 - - CASSLARGANVLTF TGTGCCAGCAGCTTAGCGCGGGGGGCCAACGTCCTGACTTTC
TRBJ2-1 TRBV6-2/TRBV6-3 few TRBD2 CASSYRREDDEQFF TGTGCCAGCAGTTACCGGCGGGAGGACGATGAGCAGTTCTTC
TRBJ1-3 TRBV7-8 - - CASSLASDYSGNTIYF TGTGCCAGCAGCTTAGCGTCTGACTACTCTGGAAACACCATATATTTT
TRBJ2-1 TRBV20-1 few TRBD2 CSAIPLDLTSGRKNEQFF TGCAGTGCTATCCCTCTCGATTTGACTAGCGGGCGCAAAAATGAGCAGTTCTTC
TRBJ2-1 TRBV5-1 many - CASSGQGGNEQFF TGCGCCAGCAGCGGACAGGGAGGGAATGAGCAGTTCTTC
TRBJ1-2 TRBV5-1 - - CASSLSFGPDYGYTF TGCGCCAGCAGCTTGAGTTTCGGTCCCGACTATGGCTACACCTTC
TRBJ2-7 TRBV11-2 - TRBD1 CASTRDRLYEQYF TGTGCCAGCACACGGGACAGATTATACGAGCAGTACTTC
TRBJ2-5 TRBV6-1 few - CAYRGGGQETQYF TGTGCCTACAGAGGCGGAGGCCAAGAGACCCAGTACTTC
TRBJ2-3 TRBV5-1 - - CASSPGGPGRGTDTQYF TGCGCCAGCAGCCCCGGGGGTCCCGGGAGAGGGACAGATACGCAGTATTTT
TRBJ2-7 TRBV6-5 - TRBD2 CASSNSLAGGHYEQYF TGTGCCAGCAGTAACTCCCTAGCGGGGGGGCACTACGAGCAGTACTTC
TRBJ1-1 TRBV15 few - CAARLARGSTEAFF TGTGCCGCCCGACTTGCACGCGGCAGCACTGAAGCTTTCTTT
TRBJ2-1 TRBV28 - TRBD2 CASTHGGAGAHYNEQFF TGTGCCAGCACCCACGGGGGAGCGGGGGCACACTACAATGAGCAGTTCTTC
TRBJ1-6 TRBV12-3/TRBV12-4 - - CASSFLPGSNSPLHF TGTGCCAGCAGTTTCCTCCCAGGTTCCAATTCACCCCTCCACTTT
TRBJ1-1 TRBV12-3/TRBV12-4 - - CASSFFGETYTEAFF TGTGCCAGCAGTTTCTTTGGGGAAACCTACACTGAAGCTTTCTTT
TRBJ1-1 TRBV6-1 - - CASIVSSNTEAFF TGTGCCAGCATTGTGAGCTCCAACACTGAAGCTTTCTTT
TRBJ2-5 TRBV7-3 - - CASSLSDGQETQYF TGTGCCAGCAGCTTAAGCGACGGGCAGGAGACCCAGTACTTC
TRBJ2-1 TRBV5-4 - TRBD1 CASSGGQISSYNEQFF TGTGCCAGCAGCGGGGGACAGATCAGCTCCTACAATGAGCAGTTCTTC
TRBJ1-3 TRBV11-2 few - CASSTGPAGNTIYF TGTGCCAGCAGCACCGGGCCCGCAGGAAACACCATATATTTT
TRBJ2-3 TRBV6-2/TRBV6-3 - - CASRPGAGGTDTQYF TGTGCCAGCAGACCCGGAGCAGGGGGCACAGATACGCAGTATTTT
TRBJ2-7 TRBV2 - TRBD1 CASSVGTGIYEQYF TGTGCCAGCAGTGTAGGGACAGGGATATACGAGCAGTACTTC
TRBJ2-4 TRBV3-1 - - CASSQWDAIRNIQYF TGTGCCAGCAGCCAATGGGACGCCATCCGAAACATTCAGTACTTC
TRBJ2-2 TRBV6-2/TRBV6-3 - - CASRGQGVGSGELFF TGTGCCAGCAGAGGCCAAGGGGTAGGGTCCGGGGAGCTGTTTTTT
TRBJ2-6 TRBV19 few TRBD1 CASSRQGRSSGANVLTF TGTGCCAGTAGTAGACAGGGTAGGTCTTCCGGGGCCAACGTCCTGACTTTC
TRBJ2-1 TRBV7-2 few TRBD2 CASSAPGTSSEQFF TGTGCCAGCAGCGCCCCCGGGACTAGCAGTGAGCAGTTCTTC
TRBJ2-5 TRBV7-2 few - CASSTPRGEETQYF TGTGCCAGCAGCACGCCAAGGGGGGAAGAGACCCAGTACTTC
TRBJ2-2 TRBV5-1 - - CASSLEGGSLGELFF TGCGCCAGCAGCTTGGAGGGGGGCAGCCTCGGGGAGCTGTTTTTT
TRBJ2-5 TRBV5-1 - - CASSFGLGETQYF TGCGCCAGCAGCTTCGGGCTCGGGGAGACCCAGTACTTC
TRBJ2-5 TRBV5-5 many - CASSPPPDGVETQYF TGTGCCAGCAGCCCTCCCCCCGACGGAGTAGAGACCCAGTACTTC
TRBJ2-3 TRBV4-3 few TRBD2 CASSLTRTSGGDTQYF TGCGCCAGCAGCCTCACGAGGACTAGCGGGGGAGATACGCAGTATTTT
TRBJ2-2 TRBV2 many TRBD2 CASSGGSGGAYSGELFF TGTGCCAGCAGTGGAGGCAGCGGGGGGGCTTACTCCGGGGAGCTGTTTTTT
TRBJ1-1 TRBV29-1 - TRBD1 CSASGQGHTEAFF TGCAGCGCCTCCGGACAGGGCCACACTGAAGCTTTCTTT
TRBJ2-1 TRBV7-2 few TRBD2 CASTRGLAGADEQFF TGTGCCAGCACCAGGGGGCTAGCGGGGGCGGATGAGCAGTTCTTC
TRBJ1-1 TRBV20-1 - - CSAQYPSTGEAFF TGCAGTGCTCAATACCCTTCGACTGGAGAAGCTTTCTTT
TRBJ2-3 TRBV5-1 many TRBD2 CASSATPTSGGTDTQYF TGCGCCAGCAGCGCTACTCCTACTAGCGGGGGGACAGATACGCAGTATTTT
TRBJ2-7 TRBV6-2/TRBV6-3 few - CASSYSRGHYEQYF TGTGCCAGCAGTTACTCGCGGGGCCACTACGAGCAGTACTTC
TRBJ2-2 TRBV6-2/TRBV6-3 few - CASRGTWTGELFF TGTGCCAGCAGAGGGACGTGGACCGGGGAGCTGTTTTTT
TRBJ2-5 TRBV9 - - CASSVDSSSGTQYF TGTGCCAGCAGCGTTGACAGTTCGAGTGGGACCCAGTACTTC
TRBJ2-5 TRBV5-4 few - CASSLAFSETQYF TGTGCCAGCAGCTTGGCCTTCTCTGAGACCCAGTACTTC
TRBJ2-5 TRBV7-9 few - CASSPKTRIQETQYF TGTGCCAGCAGCCCTAAGACCCGGATTCAAGAGACCCAGTACTTC
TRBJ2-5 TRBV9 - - CASSPNPARGYAVTQYF TGTGCCAGCAGCCCTAACCCGGCCAGGGGCTATGCAGTGACCCAGTACTTC
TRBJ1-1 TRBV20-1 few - CSASVGHMRAEAFF TGCAGTGCTAGCGTCGGACACATGCGGGCTGAAGCTTTCTTT
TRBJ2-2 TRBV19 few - CASSIGPGTGELFF TGTGCCAGTAGTATAGGGCCCGGGACCGGGGAGCTGTTTTTT